These 20 T cell receptor beta chains came from one sample sequenced in a study of cytomegalovirus exposure and HLA in healthy donors (dated 2017 in TCRdb). The library was generated by the immunoSEQ multiplex PCR assay. The multiplex PCR relied on a mix of 60 forward primers for TCR Vbeta segments and 13 reverse primers for TCR Jbeta segments. TCRdb took over this immuneACCESS table, retaining in-frame rearrangements with V and J assigned. Such tables are incomplete; in checked studies, under half of the missing clones stem from an unresolved V gene, and the remainder is unexplained. Recorded for this sample are approximately 100,000 clones; roughly three quarters of them occurred a single time. Of the sample, about 5% is held by the ten largest clones. Material for sequencing was PBMCs. The receptors here all came from a woman aged 40 to 55 in good health and CMV-seronegative.

The rearrangement joins TRBV2 to TRBJ1-6; 8 bases fit TRBD1. Unmatched junction bases numbered 3, after V lost 8 bases and J lost 6 bases. Germline CDR1 and CDR2: SNHLY and FYNNEI. This CDR3 is 13 amino acids long. CDR3 loop: CASSTGANSPLHF. CDR3 bases: TGTGCCAGCTCGACAGGGGCTAATTCACCCCTCCACTTT.

This clone was counted ten times or more. The CDR3 is CASSQQQGLNTEAFF. The CDR3 bases are TGCGCCAGCAGCCAGCAACAGGGGTTGAACACTGAAGCTTTCTTT. The chain employs TRBV4-3 and TRBJ1-1; 7 bases agree with TRBD1. Looked up from germline, CDR1 is LGHNA and CDR2 is YSLEER. Germline trimming cut 3 bases from V and 0 bases from J; bases unmatched to any gene: 4. The CDR3 length is 15 residues.

The genes are TRBV10-3 and TRBJ1-1; D not resolved. Germline CDR1 is ENHRY and CDR2 is SYGVKD. Trimming shortened V by 3 bases and J by 10 bases, and 15 bases separated the two germline ends. This CDR3 has 13 amino acids. The CDR3 DNA follows: TGTGCCATCAGTGACCCCTCCGCCCGGAGAGCTTTCTTT. Encoded protein: CAISDPSARRAFF.

The gene calls are TRBV5-1 and TRBJ1-1; TRBD1 agrees at 8 bases. With 2 bases clipped from V and 5 bases from J, the junction kept 11 bases outside the gene matches. Germline V gives CDR1 SGHRS, CDR2 YFSETQ. CDR3 size: 16 residues. The CDR3 protein is CASSFKSGGGRTEAFF. The CDR3 DNA reads TGCGCCAGCAGCTTTAAATCAGGGGGCGGAAGAACTGAAGCTTTCTTT. Looking up the rest from reference TRBV5-1 and TRBJ1-1 gives the full variable domain: KAGVTQTPRYLIKTRGQQVTLSCSPISGHRSVSWYQQTPGQGLQFLFEYFSETQRNKGNFPGRFSGRQFSNSRSEMNVSTLELGDSALYLCASSFKSGGGRTEAFFGQGTRLTVV.

This clone has a single count. V usage is TRBV9 and J usage is TRBJ1-1; D is uncertain. This CDR3 comprises 13 residues. Deletions cut 4 bases from V and 1 base from J, with 8 bases between. The germline CDR1 and CDR2 sequences are SGDLS and YYNGEE. The CDR3 nucleotides are TGTGCCAGCAGCTTTAGCCCGAACACTGAAGCTTTCTTT. Translated, it gives CASSFSPNTEAFF.

The CDR3 DNA follows: TGCAGCGTAGCCTGGGGGCTGCAGGCTGATGAAGCTTTCTTT. It codes for CSVAWGLQADEAFF. The J gene is TRBJ1-1, the V gene TRBV29-1, with a tentative D call TRBD1 (6 bases). CDR3 length equals 14 residues. Germline V CDR1 and CDR2: SQVTM, ANQGSEA. V gave up 6 bases and J gave up 7 bases, with 21 bases separating them.

The genes are TRBV4-3 and TRBJ1-2; 8 positions match TRBD1. This CDR3 region has 17 residues. V lost 4 bases to trimming and J lost 0 bases; unmatched junction nucleotides: 10. The germline gives CDR1 LGHNA, CDR2 YSLEER. The CDR3: CASSLEAGGLSNYGYTF. The CDR3 DNA reads as TGCGCCAGCAGCCTGGAGGCAGGGGGCTTATCTAACTATGGCTACACCTTC.

As concerns this clone: The final CDR3 position lacks the conserved phenylalanine or tryptophan, pointing to a likely read error. This sequence joins TRBV6-1 and TRBJ1-1; unclear D gene. The CDR3 has 11 amino acids. Germline CDR1 reads MNHNS; CDR2 reads SASEGT. V was trimmed by 6 bases and J by 9 bases, leaving 11 bases between them. The DNA of the CDR3 is TGTGCCAGCAGGGGCGACGGTAAAGCTTTCGTT. This encodes CASRGDGKAFV.

J is TRBJ1-4 and V is TRBV10-3; TRBD1 matches 10 bases. Germline trimming cut 4 bases from V and 7 bases from J; bases unmatched to any gene: 6. The CDR3 is 15 residues long. From germline, CDR1 is ENHRY and CDR2 SYGVKD. CDR3 residues: CAISASTGGGEKLFF. The CDR3 DNA sequence: TGTGCCATCAGTGCCTCGACAGGGGGCGGTGAAAAACTGTTTTTT.

In its sample, this clone was seen a few times. The chain joins TRBV6-1 to TRBJ1-4; possible D gene TRBD1, 6 bases. The V end was cut by 4 bases, the J end by 6 bases, with 15 bases between. The germline V gene encodes CDR1 MNHNS and CDR2 SASEGT. The CDR3 loop spans 15 amino acids. The CDR3 bases are TGTGCCAGCAGTGGGCGGACAGTTAGCGATGAAAAACTGTTTTTT. Protein: CASSGRTVSDEKLFF.

This clone was seen a single time. This rearrangement joins TRBV2 to TRBJ1-6; D unresolved. The germline gives CDR1 SNHLY, CDR2 FYNNEI. Trimming removed 2 bases at V and 12 bases at J, with 11 bases between. The CDR3 extends over 13 amino acids. CDR3: CASSEYGREPLHF. DNA of the CDR3: TGTGCCAGCAGTGAATACGGGCGGGAACCCCTCCACTTT.

V gene TRBV6-6 combines with J gene TRBJ1-2; D gene ambiguous. The germline V gene has CDR1 MNHNY and CDR2 SVGAGI (reference sequence). This CDR3 has 13 residues. The V end was cut by 2 bases, the J end by 5 bases, with 9 bases between. CDR3 loop: CASSYLPRYGYTF. The CDR3 DNA reads TGTGCCAGCAGTTACCTACCTAGGTATGGCTACACCTTC.

This chain joins TRBV29-1 and TRBJ2-5; TRBD2 aligns across 10 bases. Trimming took 5 bases from V and 3 from J; bases not matched to a gene: 3. Germline loops: CDR1 SQVTM, CDR2 ANQGSEA. The CDR3 runs 13 residues. CDR3 nucleotide sequence: TGCAGCGTTCTAGCGGGGGAAAAAGAGACCCAGTACTTC. Translation: CSVLAGEKETQYF.

The sample holds a few counts of this clone. The chain couples TRBV7-9 to TRBJ2-5; perhaps TRBD2 as D (5 bases). V dropped 4 bases and J dropped 9 bases, with 21 bases sitting between them. Looked up from germline, CDR1 is SEHNR and CDR2 is FQNEAQ (reference sequence). CDR3 length: 15 residues. The CDR3, as DNA: TGTGCCAGCAGCTATGAAGGGAGCCGTTTTGGGGCCCAGTACTTC. Protein sequence: CASSYEGSRFGAQYF.

The chain has TRBV5-1 and TRBJ1-2; D not certain. Germline loops: CDR1 SGHRS, CDR2 YFSETQ. The CDR3 loop spans 16 amino acids. Trimming shortened V by 2 bases and J by 7 bases, and 21 bases separated the two germline ends. The CDR3 loop is CASSLTPGKASGGYTF. CDR3 nucleotide sequence: TGCGCCAGCAGCTTAACCCCCGGGAAGGCATCGGGTGGCTACACCTTC. Full variable domain (remainder filled in from reference TRBV5-1 and TRBJ1-2): KAGVTQTPRYLIKTRGQQVTLSCSPISGHRSVSWYQQTPGQGLQFLFEYFSETQRNKGNFPGRFSGRQFSNSRSEMNVSTLELGDSALYLCASSLTPGKASGGYTFGSGTRLTVV.

In its sample, this clone was seen a few times. The chain couples TRBV6-1 to TRBJ2-5; 14 bases are shared with TRBD2. CDR3 length: 16 residues. Germline V gene sequence: CDR1 MNHNS, CDR2 SASEGT. V gave up 1 base and J gave up 2 bases; unmatched junction bases: 0. Here the CDR3 DNA reads TGTGCCAGCAGTGAAGGACTAGCGGGGGGGCAAGAGACCCAGTACTTC. As protein: CASSEGLAGGQETQYF.

V and J are TRBV7-3 and TRBJ2-5; 9 nucleotides line up with TRBD2. The V segment lost 2 bases and the J segment 2 bases; nucleotides outside the gene matches: 6. Germline V CDR1 and CDR2: SGHTA, FQGTGA. The CDR3 covers 16 residues. CDR3 amino acids: CASSLFSGGTQETQYF. The DNA for the CDR3 is TGTGCCAGCAGCTTATTTAGCGGGGGAACACAAGAGACCCAGTACTTC.

The chain joins TRBV4-1 to TRBJ1-2; tentative D call: TRBD1 (6 bases). Trimming removed 1 base at V and 8 bases at J, with 17 bases between. This CDR3 has 15 residues. The germline gives CDR1 MGHRA, CDR2 YSYEKL. The CDR3 loop reads CASSQGGGRLDGYTF. The CDR3 nucleotides are TGCGCCAGCAGCCAAGGAGGGGGACGGCTTGACGGCTACACCTTC.

The chain has TRBV6-5 and TRBJ1-4, with TRBD1 matching over 7 bases. Germline CDR1 is MNHEY and CDR2 is SVGAGI. The CDR3 covers 15 residues. Trimming at V came to 6 bases and at J to 2 bases, leaving 6 bases not matched to a gene. The CDR3 DNA is TGTGCCAGCAGCTACGGGGACAGTACTAATGAAAAACTGTTTTTT. As protein: CASSYGDSTNEKLFF.

The V gene is TRBV19, the J gene TRBJ2-3; 9 bases agree with TRBD2. The CDR3 length is 16 residues. V shed 1 base and J 5 bases; nucleotides not matched to a gene: 7. Germline CDR1 LNHDA, CDR2 SQIVND (reference sequence). CDR3 residues: CASSIAGTSSQDTQYF. Here the CDR3 DNA reads TGTGCCAGTAGTATAGCGGGGACTAGCTCCCAAGATACGCAGTATTTT.